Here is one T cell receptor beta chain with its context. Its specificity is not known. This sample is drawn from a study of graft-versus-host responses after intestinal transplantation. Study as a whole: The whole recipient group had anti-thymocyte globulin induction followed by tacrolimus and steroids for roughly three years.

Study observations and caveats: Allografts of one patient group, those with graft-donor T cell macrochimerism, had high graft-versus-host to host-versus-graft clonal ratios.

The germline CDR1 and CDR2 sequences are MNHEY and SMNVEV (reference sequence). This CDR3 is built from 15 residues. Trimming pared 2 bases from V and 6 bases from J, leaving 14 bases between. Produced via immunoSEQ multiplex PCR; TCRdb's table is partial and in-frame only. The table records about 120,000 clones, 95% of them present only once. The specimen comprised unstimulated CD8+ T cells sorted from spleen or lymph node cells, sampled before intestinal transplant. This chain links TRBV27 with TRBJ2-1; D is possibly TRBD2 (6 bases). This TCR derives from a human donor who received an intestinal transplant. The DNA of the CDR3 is TGTGCCAGCAGTTTAGCGCGGGAAGTGCTCAATGAGCAGTTCTTC. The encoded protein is CASSLAREVLNEQFF.